This TCR beta chain emerged from a study of CD8 T cells in ankylosing spondylitis (TCRdb year 2017). About the full investigation: To find TCR variants linked to disease, the study profiled T cell receptor beta repertoires in ankylosing spondylitis patients and healthy donors. The full study cohort comprised 25 or so ankylosing spondylitis patients and 85 to 120 healthy donors. Peripheral blood samples were taken, and synovial fluid was additionally collected from ankylosing spondylitis patients.

The germline V gene supplies CDR1 SGHNT and CDR2 YENEEA. V lost 7 bases and J lost 4 bases, and the count of bases not matched to a germline gene is 7. CDR3 length: 15 amino acids, cysteine to phenylalanine. CDR3 DNA is the only sequence kept; it has 45 bases, read in frame from the first base. What the research found in general, with its limitations: The disease-linked clones were reported as significantly enriched in matched synovial fluid samples from ankylosing spondylitis patients. A TCR beta motif of fewer than 10 highly homologous amino acid variants appeared characteristic of blood from ankylosing spondylitis patients. In peripheral blood, the disease-linked clones were found at relatively low frequencies and had a CD8+ phenotype. Some of the motif variants had been reported before in the synovial fluid and blood of reactive arthritis patients, a finding that suggests common disease-initiation mechanisms.

This sample was sequenced with an Illumina HiSeq 2500. Quantitative 5'-RACE with molecular barcodes was the method used to prepare the TCR beta libraries. Under the source paper's analysis protocol: A new computational method, built on a probabilistic model of VDJ rearrangement, was used to identify disease-linked TCR variants. Starting from the raw public reads, TCRdb applied fastp trimming at Q25, assembled clones with MiXCR and retained in-frame beta chains. Identical CDR3 protein sequences are pooled into one entry, listed with their most common genes and DNA. V and J calls and clone size were set by TCRdb, not the authors. Recorded for this sample are 300,000 to 400,000 distinct CDR3 sequences; roughly 15% of them occurred a single time. The leading ten clones occupy 1.1% of the sample. A word on this clonotype: No cognate antigen has been identified for it. Base-call qualities are not available, and no considerably larger clone is one nucleotide away.

Sequenced: blood, either unsorted or a sorted T cell fraction (not recorded which). The TCR comes from a male donor with ankylosing spondylitis or in good health (not recorded which). The chain couples TRBV11-3 to TRBJ2-2, with 9 junctional bases fitting TRBD2. The nucleotide sequence reads TGTGCCAGCAATTTAGGACTAGCGACCACCGGGGAGCTGTTTTTT. The resulting protein is CASNLGLATTGELFF. With all but the CDR3 taken from the reference TRBV11-3 and TRBJ2-2 genes, the full variable domain is: EAGVVQSPRYKIIEKKQPVAFWCNPISGHNTLYWYLQNLGQGPELLIRYENEEAVDDSQLPKDRFSAERLKGVDSTLKIQPAELGDSAVYLCASNLGLATTGELFFGEGSRLTVL.